The 22 T cell receptor beta chains reported below all come from one sample, sequenced in a study of response to subunit inactivated influenza vaccine (dated by TCRdb to 2016 to 2019). Library generation was performed with RT-PCR. Reads for this sample came from an Illumina HiSeq 2500. TCRdb handled the public reads itself, with Q25 trimming in fastp and clone calling in MiXCR, and kept productive beta chains. CDR3 protein duplicates are merged, each entry listing the most common genes and DNA. Present in this sample are about 700,000 distinct CDR3 sequences, around 14% of which were seen just once. Around 7% of the sample goes to the ten largest clones. The input for sequencing was PBMCs from blood, taken around two weeks before vaccination. These receptors were collected from a man aged 45 to 65 who received an inactivated influenza vaccine. Donor details come from another sample of the same person, matched by shared clones.

This clonotype was seen ten or more times. The chain has TRBV2 and TRBJ2-3; TRBD1 or TRBD2 may be the D gene (5 bases each). V gave up 10 bases and J gave up 0 bases, with 14 bases separating them. The CDR3 consists of 14 residues. CDR1 is SNHLY and CDR2 is FYNNEI in the germline V gene. The CDR3 DNA reads as TGTGCCACGTCAGGGACGCCGAGCACAGATACGCAGTATTTT. Translated, it gives CATSGTPSTDTQYF. Full variable domain (missing parts from reference TRBV2 and TRBJ2-3): EPEVTQTPSHQVTQMGQEVILRCVPISNHLYFYWYRQILGQKVEFLVSFYNNEISEKSEIFDDQFSVERPDGSNFTLKIRSTKLEDSAMYFCATSGTPSTDTQYFGPGTRLTVL.

J is TRBJ2-3 and V is TRBV7-8, with TRBD2 matching over 14 bases. Trimming removed 4 bases from V and 4 bases from J; junction bases left unmatched: 10. CDR3 length: 18 amino acids. Germline V gives CDR1 SGHVS, CDR2 FQNEAQ. CDR3 amino acids: CASSSSFTGLAGADTQYF. CDR3 DNA: TGTGCCAGCAGCTCAAGCTTTACGGGACTAGCGGGGGCAGATACGCAGTATTTT.

This clonotype was seen more than once but under ten times. The chain has TRBV5-1 and TRBJ2-3; possible D gene TRBD1, 7 bases. From germline, CDR1 is SGHRS and CDR2 YFSETQ. This CDR3 has 17 amino acids. V was trimmed by 4 bases and J by 2 bases, leaving 20 bases between them. The chain's CDR3 is CASSDFRGALYTDTQYF. CDR3 nucleotide sequence: TGCGCCAGCAGCGACTTCAGGGGGGCATTATACACAGATACGCAGTATTTT.

The chain has TRBV18 and TRBJ1-6; D is undetermined. The CDR3 length is 12 residues. CDR1 and CDR2 from the germline V gene are KGHSH and LQKENI. Trimming took off 2 bases at V and 6 bases at J, with 2 bases between the two ends. CDR3 protein: CASSPSNSPLHF. The CDR3 nucleotides are TGTGCCAGCTCACCAAGTAATTCACCCCTCCACTTT.

This clonotype was observed a few times. V usage is TRBV20-1 and J usage is TRBJ2-7, with D hard to call. The germline V and J ends were trimmed by 3 bases and 6 bases, with 9 bases remaining between them. The CDR3 contains 11 residues. Germline CDR1 and CDR2: DFQATT and SNEGSKA (reference sequence). CDR3 sequence: CSASHSLEQYF. The CDR3 DNA reads TGCAGTGCTAGCCACTCCCTCGAGCAGTACTTC.

This clonotype was recorded a few times. The chain links TRBV7-8 to TRBJ2-1; tentative D call: TRBD1 (6 bases). V lost 0 bases and J 4 bases, leaving 10 bases between the germline ends. The CDR3 totals 15 residues. Per germline, CDR1 SGHVS and CDR2 FQNEAQ. The chain's CDR3 is CASSLAGHNYNEQFF. In DNA, the CDR3 is TGTGCCAGCAGCTTAGCGGGACACAATTACAATGAGCAGTTCTTC. The full variable domain, completed using reference TRBV7-8 and TRBJ2-1, is GAGVSQSPRYKVAKRGQDVALRCDPISGHVSLFWYQQALGQGPEFLTYFQNEAQLDKSGLPSDRFFAERPEGSVSTLKIQRTQQEDSAVYLCASSLAGHNYNEQFFGPGTRLTVL.

The chain carries TRBV7-9 and TRBJ2-1; D gene ambiguous. Germline lookup yields CDR1 SEHNR and CDR2 FQNEAQ (reference sequence). Trimming removed 2 bases from V and 5 bases from J, with 7 bases in between. The CDR3 spans 13 residues. This CDR3 is CASSLLIDNEQFF. DNA for the CDR3: TGTGCCAGCAGCTTATTAATTGACAATGAGCAGTTCTTC.

This chain joins TRBV6-2 or TRBV6-3 and TRBJ2-1; 8 bases fit TRBD2. CDR3 size: 16 residues. Losses at the gene ends were 7 bases for V and 5 bases for J; bases not matched to a gene: 13. CDR1 is MNHEY and CDR2 is SVGEGT in the germline V gene. This CDR3 is CASTTRSLADHNEQFF. The CDR3 DNA is TGTGCCAGCACTACCCGGTCACTAGCGGATCACAATGAGCAGTTCTTC.

A few counts support this clonotype. The chain links TRBV6-5 to TRBJ2-3, with a tentative D call TRBD2 (6 bases). The germline V gene has CDR1 MNHEY and CDR2 SVGAGI. With 0 bases removed from V and 2 bases from J, the gap between germline ends came to 9 bases. The CDR3 spans 15 residues. In DNA form, the CDR3 reads TGTGCCAGCAGTTACTCGCGGGGACCCACAGATACGCAGTATTTT. It is translated as CASSYSRGPTDTQYF.

This clonotype came up a few times. The chain joins TRBV11-2 to TRBJ1-4; the D is unclear. Germline CDR1 SGHAT, CDR2 FQNNGV. The CDR3 runs to 13 residues. V was clipped by 2 bases and J by 7 bases, with 8 bases between them. CDR3 residues: CASSLLRVEKLFF. Here the CDR3 DNA reads TGTGCCAGCAGCTTACTCAGAGTTGAAAAACTGTTTTTT.

This clonotype has a handful of counts. This rearrangement joins TRBV7-9 to TRBJ1-1, with D possibly being TRBD1 (5 bases). V shed 1 base and J shed 5 bases, with 8 bases lying between them. The CDR3 is 13 amino acids. CDR1 is SEHNR, CDR2 FQNEAQ, per germline (reference sequence). CDR3 loop: CASSLGGETEAFF. The CDR3 DNA reads as TGTGCCAGCAGCTTAGGGGGGGAAACTGAAGCTTTCTTT.

The rearrangement joins TRBV7-8 to TRBJ2-1, with D possibly matching TRBD2 (7 bases). Per the germline V gene, CDR1 is SGHVS and CDR2 is FQNEAQ. The CDR3 has 16 amino acids. The ends were cut back, 3 bases at V and 4 bases at J, with 16 bases in the middle. Written as DNA, the CDR3 is TGTGCCAGCAGCTTCGGGGGAGGGGGGGGTTACAATGAGCAGTTCTTC. It is translated as CASSFGGGGGYNEQFF.

This clonotype was seen a handful of times. This chain connects TRBV11-3 to TRBJ2-6; 7 positions agree with TRBD1. This CDR3 is 14 amino acids long. Germline V gene data show CDR1 as SGHNT and CDR2 as YENEEA. V dropped 5 bases and J dropped 8; count of bases not matched to a gene: 6. CDR3 in amino acids: CASSLHRGSNVLTF. CDR3 DNA: TGTGCCAGCAGCCTCCACAGGGGATCCAACGTCCTGACTTTC.

This clonotype was detected only a few times. The chain links TRBV6-1 to TRBJ1-5, with 11 nucleotides matching TRBD1. CDR1 and CDR2 (germline): MNHNS, SASEGT. The length of the CDR3 is 16 residues. J lost 3 bases, V lost 4 bases, and 5 bases had no gene match. CDR3 DNA: TGTGCCAGCAGTGCCTCGGGACAGGGGGTCAATCAGCCCCAGCATTTT. It specifies CASSASGQGVNQPQHF.

This clonotype turned up a few times. The chain links TRBV11-2 to TRBJ2-7; D gene uncertain. Germline-derived CDR1 and CDR2 are SGHAT and FQNNGV. This CDR3 has 14 residues. Trimming left V 1 base short and J 0 bases short, with 7 bases between. CDR3 residues: CASSLASHSYEQYF. The CDR3 region has the DNA TGTGCCAGCAGCTTAGCGTCTCACTCCTACGAGCAGTACTTC.

Only a few counts were recorded for this clonotype. CDR3 sequence (DNA): TGTGCCAGCAGTTACGGACCTGCGAACACTGAAGCTTTCTTT. Amino acid sequence: CASSYGPANTEAFF. The rearrangement joins TRBV6-2 or TRBV6-3 to TRBJ1-1, with no clear D. CDR3 length: 14 residues. V lost 2 bases and J 1 base, leaving 8 bases between the germline ends. The V gene's germline CDR1 is MNHEY and CDR2 SVGEGT.

This clonotype appeared a few times. The V gene is TRBV7-2, the J gene TRBJ2-1, with no clear D. The germline gives CDR1 SGHTA, CDR2 FQGNSA. This CDR3 contains 13 residues. With 5 bases removed from V and 3 bases from J, the gap between germline ends came to 8 bases. The chain's CDR3 is CASSVMYYNEQFF. The CDR3 nucleotides read TGTGCCAGCAGCGTCATGTACTACAATGAGCAGTTCTTC. Complete variable domain (other parts from reference TRBV7-2 and TRBJ2-1): GAGVSQSPSNKVTEKGKDVELRCDPISGHTALYWYRQSLGQGLEFLIYFQGNSAPDKSGLPSDRFSAERTGGSVSTLTIQRTQQEDSAVYLCASSVMYYNEQFFGPGTRLTVL.

The sample holds many counts of this clonotype. This sequence joins TRBV5-5 and TRBJ2-2; 9 nucleotides match TRBD1. With V trimmed by 0 bases and J by 13 bases, 4 bases remained unmatched. The CDR3 spans 13 residues. In germline, CDR1 is SGHKS, CDR2 YYEKEE (reference sequence). The CDR3 nucleotides are TGTGCCAGCAGCTTGGGACCGGGACAGGGGCTGTTTTTT. This translates into CASSLGPGQGLFF.

This clonotype turned up a few times. The rearrangement joins TRBV20-1 to TRBJ1-5, with 10 bases aligning to TRBD1. Germline-derived CDR1 and CDR2 are DFQATT and SNEGSKA (reference sequence). This CDR3 comprises 15 residues. The J segment lost 4 bases and the V segment lost 3 bases, leaving 6 bases of the junction unmatched. The chain's CDR3 is CSASPRTGGNQPQHF. DNA for the CDR3: TGCAGTGCTAGTCCCCGGACAGGGGGTAATCAGCCCCAGCATTTT.

The chain uses TRBV4-3 and TRBJ2-1; TRBD2 aligns across 8 bases. CDR3 length: 12 residues. Germline V CDR1 and CDR2: LGHNA, YSLEER. V lost 1 base and J lost 15; bases outside the gene matches: 5. CDR3: CASSQASGSRFF. The CDR3 DNA reads TGCGCCAGCAGCCAAGCCAGCGGGAGTCGGTTCTTC.

The J gene is TRBJ1-3, the V gene TRBV4-3; D is uncertain. The CDR3 has 15 amino acids. The V gene lost 0 bases and the J gene lost 1 base, with 7 bases spanning the gap. CDR1 and CDR2 (germline): LGHNA, YSLEER. CDR3: CASSQESSSGNTIYF. The CDR3 coding sequence is TGCGCCAGCAGCCAAGAATCCTCATCTGGAAACACCATATATTTT.

This clonotype was detected a few times. This chain connects TRBV15 to TRBJ1-2, with 11 nucleotides matching TRBD1. Losses at the gene ends were 9 bases for V and 1 base for J; bases not matched to a gene: 10. The CDR3 spans 16 residues. Germline values: CDR1 LNHNV, CDR2 YYDKDF (reference sequence). The CDR3 region has the DNA TGTGCCACGATTCCGGGACAGGGGGAGATTAACTATGGCTACACCTTC. This codes for CATIPGQGEINYGYTF.